This T cell receptor beta chain was sequenced in a study of T cells in Graves' hyperthyroidism and ophthalmopathy. Trimming left V 1 base short and J 0 bases short, with 10 bases between. Germline V gene sequence: CDR1 GTSNPN, CDR2 SVGIG (reference sequence). CDR3 length: 15 amino acids. Amplification of TCR beta CDR3 regions was performed using RNA transcripts as template. The HTBI primer set was used in a first-round RT-PCR of the TCR CDR3. TCRdb reanalysed the multiplex PCR reads using MiXCR and keeps one entry per CDR3 protein. The sample includes 540,000 or so distinct CDR3 sequences, roughly 14% of them seen just once.

Sequencing used blood. The chain is built from TRBV30 and TRBJ1-3, with D uncertain. The TCR originated in a woman aged 25 to 39 with Graves' hyperthyroidism. CDR3 sequence reads: CAWSAGLDSGNTIYF. The CDR3 DNA sequence: TGTGCCTGGAGTGCAGGATTGGACTCTGGAAACACCATATATTTT.